Shown below are 10 T cell receptor beta chains from a single sample sequenced in a study of blood T cell repertoires in COVID-19. Clones were read by immunoSEQ multiplex PCR, and TCRdb kept only the in-frame ones, dropping some. The sample gives 70,000 to 85,000 clones, around 88% of which show up once; around 36% is in the top ten. Input material: peripheral blood. These receptors all come from a man older than 75 with active or convalescent COVID-19.

CDR3 DNA sequence: TGCGCCAGCAGCCAAGACATTACAGGGCTCTATGGCTACACCTTC. The encoded protein is CASSQDITGLYGYTF. The chain links TRBV4-1 to TRBJ1-2, with a tentative D call TRBD1 (6 bases). The germline CDR1 and CDR2 sequences are MGHRA and YSYEKL. Trimming removed 0 bases at V and 4 bases at J, with 12 bases between. The CDR3 contains 15 residues.

This chain links TRBV19 with TRBJ2-1; 9 nucleotides align to TRBD1. Germline V gene sequence: CDR1 LNHDA, CDR2 SQIVND (reference sequence). CDR3 length equals 15 residues. V gave up 7 bases and J gave up 6 bases; unmatched junction bases: 10. The CDR3 bases are TGTGCCAGTAACCGAGGGACAGGGCTCCCCAATGAGCAGTTCTTC. This codes for CASNRGTGLPNEQFF.

V and J are TRBV28 and TRBJ1-1, with D unclear. The CDR3 is 14 amino acids. CDR1 MDHEN and CDR2 SYDVKM come from the germline V gene. V shed 5 bases and J shed 11 bases, with 21 bases lying between them. The CDR3 reads CASSPGVRVVGAFF. The CDR3 region has the DNA TGTGCCAGCAGTCCCGGCGTCCGGGTCGTCGGCGCTTTCTTT.

This rearrangement joins TRBV12-3 or TRBV12-4 to TRBJ1-5; no clear D gene. Trimming removed 6 bases at V and 4 bases at J, with 7 bases between. The CDR3 has 12 amino acids. This CDR3 reads CASSIHNQPQHF. The DNA of the CDR3 is TGTGCCAGCAGCATACATAATCAGCCCCAGCATTTT.

The chain carries TRBV5-4 and TRBJ1-6; D gene unclear. CDR3 length: 15 residues. CDR1 SGHNT and CDR2 YYREEE come from the germline V gene (reference sequence). Deletions cut 3 bases from V and 2 bases from J, with 9 bases between. The CDR3 nucleotides read TGTGCCAGCAGCTCGGACGGGACCTATAATTCACCCCTCCACTTT. It encodes CASSSDGTYNSPLHF.

This chain connects TRBV6-2 or TRBV6-3 to TRBJ1-1; the D gene is possibly TRBD1 (5 bases). The ends were cut back, 0 bases at V and 0 bases at J, with 14 bases in the middle. CDR3 length equals 17 residues. The germline CDR1 and CDR2 sequences are MNHEY and SVGEGT. The CDR3: CASSYSFRGGMNTEAFF. As DNA, the CDR3 is TGTGCCAGCAGTTACTCGTTTAGGGGAGGGATGAACACTGAAGCTTTCTTT.

This chain joins TRBV19 and TRBJ2-2; 11 nucleotides align to TRBD2. This CDR3 is built from 16 residues. Trimming cost V 8 bases and J 1 base; bases outside gene matches: 6. Germline values: CDR1 LNHDA, CDR2 SQIVND (reference sequence). CDR3 sequence reads: CASGSGRALNTGELFF. The CDR3 DNA reads as TGTGCCAGTGGTAGCGGGAGGGCGCTGAACACCGGGGAGCTGTTTTTT.

This rearrangement joins TRBV7-9 to TRBJ1-5, with 7 positions matching TRBD1. After removal of 5 bases from V and 5 bases from J, the junction contained 9 bases not matched to a gene. The length of the CDR3 is 15 residues. Germline V gene lookup returns CDR1 SEHNR and CDR2 FQNEAQ (reference sequence). For the CDR3, the DNA is TGTGCCAGCAGCCCAAGGACAGGAAGGTATCAGCCCCAGCATTTT. Its protein product is CASSPRTGRYQPQHF.

In this sample, this clone turned up once. The J gene is TRBJ2-1, the V gene TRBV19, with D tentatively TRBD2 (6 bases). This CDR3 is built from 18 residues. V lost 0 bases to trimming and J lost 4 bases, with 19 bases between them. Germline V gives CDR1 LNHDA, CDR2 SQIVND (reference sequence). CDR3 in DNA: TGTGCCAGTAGTATAGATTGGAGAGTAAGCGGGTTTTACAATGAGCAGTTCTTC. This translates into CASSIDWRVSGFYNEQFF.

The rearrangement links TRBV10-2 to TRBJ1-1; D is unresolved. V lost 6 bases, J lost 4 bases, and 12 bases lay in between. CDR1 and CDR2 (germline): WSHSY, SAAADI. The CDR3 is 13 residues long. CDR3 bases: TGCGCCAGCAGGCCCCCGCGGTCCACTGAAGCTTTCTTT. This sequence encodes CASRPPRSTEAFF.